Shown below are 26 T cell receptor beta chains from a single sample sequenced in a study of cytomegalovirus exposure and HLA in healthy donors. Both 60 Vbeta primers and 13 Jbeta primers went into the PCR. Produced via immunoSEQ multiplex PCR; TCRdb's table is partial and in-frame only. The profile covers more than 60,000 clones, with 78% appearing a single time and around 9.3% taken by the ten largest. The sequencing input was PBMCs. The receptor source for this set is a woman aged 40 to 55 in good health and CMV-seropositive.

J is TRBJ1-5 and V is TRBV28; D gene uncertain. This CDR3 region has 13 residues. Trimming pared 4 bases from V and 3 bases from J, leaving 7 bases between. CDR1 is MDHEN, CDR2 SYDVKM, per germline. Here the CDR3 reads CASSSVHNQPQHF. CDR3 DNA sequence: TGTGCCAGCAGTTCGGTTCACAATCAGCCCCAGCATTTT.

This clone was seen a handful of times. The chain has TRBV29-1 and TRBJ1-3; no clear D. Germline CDR1 reads SQVTM; CDR2 reads ANQGSEA. The ends were cut back, 2 bases at V and 0 bases at J, with 8 bases in the middle. The CDR3 consists of 14 residues. The chain's CDR3 is CSVESRLSGNTIYF. DNA of the CDR3: TGCAGCGTTGAAAGCAGACTCTCTGGAAACACCATATATTTT.

The chain uses TRBV28 and TRBJ2-7; TRBD1 might be the D (5 bases). The CDR3 loop spans 15 amino acids. The germline V and J ends were trimmed by 6 bases and 2 bases, with 17 bases remaining between them. Germline V gene sequence: CDR1 MDHEN, CDR2 SYDVKM. The CDR3 bases are TGTGCCAGCAGACCGACAGAGCCTAGGGCCTACGAGCAGTACTTC. This sequence encodes CASRPTEPRAYEQYF.

The rearrangement links TRBV9 to TRBJ2-1, with 8 bases matching TRBD2. CDR1 is SGDLS and CDR2 is YYNGEE in the germline V gene. After removal of 2 bases from V and 3 bases from J, the junction contained 1 base not matched to a gene. The CDR3 loop spans 14 amino acids. In nucleotides, the CDR3 is TGTGCCAGCAGCGTCCGGGGGGGCTACAATGAGCAGTTCTTC. Its translation is CASSVRGGYNEQFF.

The V call is TRBV7-6, the J call TRBJ2-5; D is perhaps TRBD2 (5 bases). The DNA end is a closer match to TRBJ2-7, so the J assignment may be wrong. Per germline, CDR1 SGHVS and CDR2 FNYEAQ. The CDR3 has 13 residues. CDR3 sequence: CASSPGIYYEQYF. DNA of the CDR3: TGTGCCAGCAGCCCCGGGATCTACTACGAGCAGTACTTC.

This clone has only one observation. The CDR3 DNA reads as TGTGCCAGTAGTTCGCGGGACAGGACCCCCTCTGGGGCCAACGTCCTGACTTTC. Protein product: CASSSRDRTPSGANVLTF. J is TRBJ2-6 and V is TRBV19, with TRBD1 matching over 8 bases. V lost 5 bases and J lost 0; bases outside the gene matches: 9. Germline-derived CDR1 and CDR2 are LNHDA and SQIVND (reference sequence). This CDR3 has 18 amino acids.

This rearrangement joins TRBV11-3 to TRBJ2-2, with 8 positions matching TRBD1. The V segment lost 6 bases and the J segment 0 bases; nucleotides outside the gene matches: 3. The CDR3 sequence is 15 residues long. The germline V gene encodes CDR1 SGHNT and CDR2 YENEEA. This CDR3 reads CASSRTGSNTGELFF. The DNA of the CDR3 is TGTGCCAGCAGTCGGACAGGGTCGAACACCGGGGAGCTGTTTTTT.

The chain employs TRBV28 and TRBJ2-2, with D perhaps TRBD1 (5 bases). This CDR3 is built from 15 residues. The germline gives CDR1 MDHEN, CDR2 SYDVKM. V dropped 6 bases and J dropped 3 bases, with 14 bases sitting between them. The CDR3 here is CASRPPQGYTGELFF. As DNA, the CDR3 is TGTGCCAGCAGACCCCCTCAGGGTTACACCGGGGAGCTGTTTTTT.

This sequence joins TRBV7-2 and TRBJ2-5; 7 bases are shared with TRBD2. The J call is uncertain, as TRBJ2-7 better fits the DNA end. Looked up from germline, CDR1 is SGHTA and CDR2 is FQGNSA. There are 13 residues in the CDR3. The CDR3 bases are TGTGCCAGCAGCTTAGGCGGGGGAAACGAGCAGTACTTC. It specifies CASSLGGGNEQYF.

There are a few counts of this clone. The chain combines TRBV7-9 with TRBJ1-6; 7 bases fit TRBD1. V shed 4 bases, J shed 7 bases, and the junction held 7 bases outside the gene matches. The CDR3 is 15 amino acids. Germline values: CDR1 SEHNR, CDR2 FQNEAQ (reference sequence). Here the CDR3 DNA reads TGTGCCAGCAGCTCTGGAGGAGGGGGCAATTCACCCCTCCACTTT. Its translation: CASSSGGGGNSPLHF. The full variable domain, in which reference TRBV7-9 and TRBJ1-6 provide the parts outside the CDR3, is DTGVSQNPRHKITKRGQNVTFRCDPISEHNRLYWYRQTLGQGPEFLTYFQNEAQLEKSRLLSDRFSAERPKGSFSTLEIQRTEQGDSAMYLCASSSGGGGNSPLHFGNGTRLTVT.

This chain joins TRBV23-1 and TRBJ1-5, with D perhaps TRBD1 (6 bases). Being an ORF, TRBV23-1 has a function that is uncertain. There are 12 residues in the CDR3. Trimming took off 10 bases at V and 7 bases at J, with 14 bases between the two ends. CDR3 DNA: TGCGCCATATACGACAGGCTACAGCCCCAGCATTTT. Translation gives CAIYDRLQPQHF.

The chain combines TRBV15 with TRBJ2-7; 7 nucleotides align to TRBD1. V was pared by 0 bases and J by 2 bases, with 4 bases of the junction left unmatched. The CDR3 covers 15 residues. Germline assignment: CDR1 LNHNV and CDR2 YYDKDF (reference sequence). Here the CDR3 DNA reads TGTGCCACCAGCAGAGATTATGGACAGGCCTACGAGCAGTACTTC. It encodes CATSRDYGQAYEQYF.

V and J are TRBV27 and TRBJ2-1; a possible D gene is TRBD1 (5 bases). With 5 bases removed from V and 1 base from J, the gap between germline ends came to 9 bases. This CDR3 region has 14 residues. The germline gives CDR1 MNHEY, CDR2 SMNVEV (reference sequence). The CDR3 coding sequence is TGTGCCAGCAGTCCAGACAGTTCCTACAATGAGCAGTTCTTC. It encodes CASSPDSSYNEQFF.

The gene calls are TRBV9 and TRBJ1-1, with 8 bases aligning to TRBD1. With V trimmed by 6 bases and J by 1 base, 8 bases remained unmatched. The CDR3 is 15 residues long. Germline V gives CDR1 SGDLS, CDR2 YYNGEE. CDR3 residues: CASTSGGGGNTEAFF. CDR3 DNA sequence: TGTGCCAGCACCTCAGGGGGCGGAGGGAACACTGAAGCTTTCTTT. The full variable domain, with the rest looked up from reference TRBV9 and TRBJ1-1, is DSGVTQTPKHLITATGQRVTLRCSPRSGDLSVYWYQQSLDQGLQFLIQYYNGEERAKGNILERFSAQQFPDLHSELNLSSLELGDSALYFCASTSGGGGNTEAFFGQGTRLTVV.

The gene calls are TRBV6-5 and TRBJ2-7; 8 positions match TRBD1. The CDR3 totals 13 residues. The trim removed 10 bases at V and 3 bases at J, leaving 8 bases unmatched. Germline-derived CDR1 and CDR2 are MNHEY and SVGAGI. The DNA for the CDR3 is TGTGCCACCCGACAGGGGCATGACTACGAGCAGTACTTC. This gives the protein CATRQGHDYEQYF.

V is TRBV7-9 and J is TRBJ2-1; TRBD1 is a possible D gene (6 bases). Trimming stripped 5 bases from V and 7 bases from J, with 12 bases between. There are 13 residues in the CDR3. CDR1 and CDR2 from the germline V gene are SEHNR and FQNEAQ (reference sequence). The CDR3 bases are TGTGCCAGCAGCCGAACACAGGGAAATGAGCAGTTCTTC. Amino acids: CASSRTQGNEQFF.

This clone was counted between two and nine times. This chain joins TRBV6-6 and TRBJ1-3; D is perhaps TRBD1 (5 bases). CDR3 length: 15 residues. V was pared by 0 bases and J by 0 bases, with 6 bases between. CDR1 and CDR2 (germline): MNHNY, SVGAGI (reference sequence). The CDR3 reads CASSYSTDSGNTIYF. In nucleotides, the CDR3 is TGTGCCAGCAGTTACTCGACAGACTCTGGAAACACCATATATTTT.

The chain joins TRBV29-1 to TRBJ2-5; 8 bases agree with TRBD1. J lost 2 bases, V lost 4 bases, and 6 bases had no gene match. Germline V lookup: CDR1 SQVTM, CDR2 ANQGSEA. The CDR3 is 14 residues long. CDR3 DNA: TGCAGCGTTGCTCGACAGGGGAGACAAGAGACCCAGTACTTC. Its translation: CSVARQGRQETQYF.

The genes are TRBV5-4 and TRBJ1-3, with 10 bases fitting TRBD1. The CDR3 sequence is 14 residues long. From germline, CDR1 is SGHNT and CDR2 YYREEE (reference sequence). J lost 8 bases, V lost 10 bases, and 12 bases had no gene match. CDR3 region: CAASPGQGRDTIYF. CDR3 DNA sequence: TGTGCCGCTTCGCCGGGACAGGGGCGGGACACCATATATTTT.

This clone was picked up a small number of times. The chain uses TRBV7-7 and TRBJ2-2; no reliable D call. CDR1 SSHAT and CDR2 FNYEAQ come from the germline V gene (reference sequence). The germline V and J ends were trimmed by 1 base and 4 bases, with 7 bases remaining between them. CDR3 size: 14 residues. The CDR3 spells CASSLEVATGELFF. CDR3 DNA sequence: TGTGCCAGCAGCTTAGAAGTGGCCACCGGGGAGCTGTTTTTT.

The chain employs TRBV28 and TRBJ1-1; 8 nucleotides agree with TRBD1. With 4 bases clipped from V and 1 base from J, the junction kept 11 bases outside the gene matches. Germline CDR1 and CDR2: MDHEN and SYDVKM. The CDR3 totals 17 residues. The CDR3 bases are TGTGCCAGCAGTTCCCACAGGGGGAGTGTCGCGAACACTGAAGCTTTCTTT. It is translated as CASSSHRGSVANTEAFF.

J is TRBJ1-2 and V is TRBV7-2, with a possible D match to TRBD1 (6 bases). Germline V gene sequence: CDR1 SGHTA, CDR2 FQGNSA. The CDR3 contains 15 residues. V shed 0 bases and J shed 0 bases, with 8 bases lying between them. The CDR3 DNA reads TGTGCCAGCAGCTTAGCGGGGGCAGCTAACTATGGCTACACCTTC. As protein: CASSLAGAANYGYTF. The whole variable domain, filled in from reference TRBV7-2 and TRBJ1-2, reads GAGVSQSPSNKVTEKGKDVELRCDPISGHTALYWYRQSLGQGLEFLIYFQGNSAPDKSGLPSDRFSAERTGGSVSTLTIQRTQQEDSAVYLCASSLAGAANYGYTFGSGTRLTVV.

V usage is TRBV19 and J usage is TRBJ2-2; D not resolved. The V gene's germline CDR1 is LNHDA and CDR2 SQIVND (reference sequence). The CDR3 covers 14 residues. Trimming left V 1 base short and J 2 bases short, with 5 bases between. The CDR3 bases are TGTGCCAGTAGTATAGGACTTAACACCGGGGAGCTGTTTTTT. This translates into CASSIGLNTGELFF.

The chain uses TRBV19 and TRBJ2-2; tentatively, D is TRBD2 (5 bases). This CDR3 contains 14 residues. Germline assignment: CDR1 LNHDA and CDR2 SQIVND (reference sequence). Trimming shortened V by 7 bases and J by 6 bases, and 15 bases separated the two germline ends. CDR3 in DNA: TGTGCCAGTACCCCTCGGGCGGAGGCCGGGGAGCTGTTTTTT. It specifies CASTPRAEAGELFF.

In this sample, this clone turned up once. J is TRBJ2-1 and V is TRBV4-2; 7 nucleotides agree with TRBD1. The V gene's germline CDR1 is LGHNA and CDR2 YNFKEQ. The CDR3 has 16 residues. V shed 3 bases, J shed 7 bases, and the junction held 12 bases outside the gene matches. The CDR3 coding sequence is TGTGCCAGCAGCCAGGCCGGGACAGCGACCTCTAATGAGCAGTTCTTC. It translates to CASSQAGTATSNEQFF.

The genes are TRBV30 and TRBJ1-1, with D perhaps TRBD1 (6 bases). The CDR3 sequence is 13 residues long. The germline V gene encodes CDR1 GTSNPN and CDR2 SVGIG (reference sequence). Trimming removed 2 bases at V and 1 base at J, with 8 bases between. The CDR3, as DNA: TGTGCCTGGAGTTGGGGACAGAACACTGAAGCTTTCTTT. It codes for CAWSWGQNTEAFF.